The clone carrying this TCR beta chain has just a few counts. The data were obtained in a study of blood T cell repertoires in COVID-19. Overall study context: Samples came from the United States, Italy and Spain, spanning acute and convalescent COVID-19. T cells, B-cell-depleted T cells, or PBMCs supplied cDNA or gDNA.

Authors' data handling: By means of reference gene primer amplification, nucleated cell counts were estimated. The data were produced by immunoSEQ multiplex PCR, yet TCRdb's version contains in-frame clones alone and is incomplete. The V and J calls and clone size come from that table; D and trimming were worked out from the DNA. The data hold 64,000 or so clones, with 70% to 85% observed a single time. The clonotype was recovered from a man aged 80 or over with acute or convalescent COVID-19. The sequencing sample was made of peripheral blood.

The CDR3 loop is CASRTRHSTWNTEAFF. CDR3 coding DNA: TGTGCCAGCAGGACTAGACATTCCACGTGGAACACTGAAGCTTTCTTT. The chain has TRBV2 and TRBJ1-1, with unresolved D. Germline lookup yields CDR1 SNHLY and CDR2 FYNNEI. There are 16 residues in the CDR3. Trimming removed 6 bases from V and 1 base from J, with 18 bases in between.